A selection of T cell receptor beta chains follows, all from one sample in a study of cytomegalovirus exposure and HLA in healthy donors. Assay used: immunoSEQ multiplex PCR; TCRdb lists only in-frame clones, some missing. Among 200,000 or so clones listed, roughly 80% were seen once. Sequencing was carried out using PBMCs. The receptors come from a man in his forties or fifties in good health and CMV-seronegative. Both conserved end residues are part of each CDR3. A D gene is named only where the DNA matches it firmly. Only part of the rows carry a size: once, few, many, or a class if the clone is expanded.

NA,TRBJ2-1,NA,TRBV4-3,TGCGCCAGCAGCCACCCCACAGGGTTGAGCTCCTACAATGAGCAGTTCTTC,CASSHPTGLSSYNEQFF
NA,TRBJ2-1,NA,TRBV19,TGTGCCAGTAGTATGTTATCGGGGTTGTCAGAGCAGTTCTTC,CASSMLSGLSEQFF
NA,TRBJ1-3,TRBD1,TRBV10-3,TGTGCCATCAGTGAATGGGACAGGGGCTCTGGAAACACCATATATTTT,CAISEWDRGSGNTIYF
NA,TRBJ1-4,TRBD1,TRBV19,TGTGCCAGTGGGACAGGGGGCGAAAAACTGTTTTTT,CASGTGGEKLFF
NA,TRBJ1-5,NA,TRBV19,TGTGCCAGCCGAGACAGGATCGGTCAGCCCCAGCATTTT,CASRDRIGQPQHF
few,TRBJ2-7,TRBD1,TRBV29-1,TGCAGCGTCGGTGGGACAGGGAAATCTTACGAGCAGTACTTC,CSVGGTGKSYEQYF
once,TRBJ1-1,NA,TRBV27,TGTGCCAGCAGTACATTGGCCTCGAACACTGAAGCTTTCTTT,CASSTLASNTEAFF
NA,TRBJ1-3,NA,TRBV30,TGTGCCTGGAGAAGTGAGAGCTCTGGAAACACCATATATTTT,CAWRSESSGNTIYF
NA,TRBJ1-2,NA,TRBV19,TGTGCCAGTACATCACGGGGGGCCTATGGCTACACCTTC,CASTSRGAYGYTF
NA,TRBJ2-7,NA,TRBV7-3,TGTGCCAGCAGCCCCCATAGGGGGTACGAGCAGTACTTC,CASSPHRGYEQYF
NA,TRBJ1-2,NA,TRBV2,TGTGCCAGCACACTGACAGCTAGTACCTATGGCTACACCTTC,CASTLTASTYGYTF
once,TRBJ1-5,TRBD1,TRBV2,TGTGCCAGCAGGAGGGGGCAGGAGAATCAGCCCCAGCATTTT,CASRRGQENQPQHF
once,TRBJ1-5,NA,TRBV4-1,TGCGCCAGCAGCCAAGATGGGGGCCCGAGCCCCCAGCATTTT,CASSQDGGPSPQHF
NA,TRBJ2-7,NA,TRBV2,TGTGCCAGCAGTGAAGGCGGGGCGTACGAGCAGTACTTC,CASSEGGAYEQYF
NA,TRBJ1-4,NA,TRBV7-9,TGTGCCAGCAGCTTACTAGCGGGTGGGGACGAAAAACTGTTTTTT,CASSLLAGGDEKLFF
NA,TRBJ2-3,TRBD2,TRBV9,TGTGCCAGCTCCCGTAGCGGGAGCACAGATACGCAGTATTTT,CASSRSGSTDTQYF
once,TRBJ1-3,TRBD1,TRBV6-5,TGTGCCAGCAGGGGACAGGGAGGTGGAAACACCATATATTTT,CASRGQGGGNTIYF
NA,TRBJ2-5,TRBD1,TRBV5-1,TGCGCCACCGGGACAGGGAGCGAGACCCAGTACTTC,CATGTGSETQYF
once,TRBJ2-3,NA,TRBV6-6,TGTGCCAGCAGTTTAACGGGCACAGATACGCAGTATTTT,CASSLTGTDTQYF
NA,TRBJ1-1,NA,TRBV7-8,TGTGCCAGCAGCAACAATGACAGGGAAGCTTTCTTT,CASSNNDREAFF
few,TRBJ1-5,NA,TRBV4-1,TGCGCCAGCAGCCAAGATATCGGGGGGCAGCCCCAGCATTTT,CASSQDIGGQPQHF
NA,TRBJ1-4,NA,TRBV5-1,TGCGCCAGCAGCATGGGTCTCGCAACTAATGAAAAACTGTTTTTT,CASSMGLATNEKLFF
NA,TRBJ1-4,NA,TRBV14,TGTGCCAGCAGCCAACCGACGGGAAAACTGTTTTTT,CASSQPTGKLFF
NA,TRBJ2-1,NA,TRBV6-5,TGTGCCAGCAGTCAGGACAGGGAGGGGGTCAATGAGCAGTTCTTC,CASSQDREGVNEQFF
NA,TRBJ2-2,TRBD2,TRBV5-1,TGCGCCAGCAGCTGGGGACTAGCGGAAAAGGGGGAGCTGTTTTTT,CASSWGLAEKGELFF
NA,TRBJ2-2,TRBD2,TRBV9,TGTGCCAGCAGCGCACCCCTTAGCGGGCTGAACACCGGGGAGCTGTTTTTT,CASSAPLSGLNTGELFF
NA,TRBJ1-6,TRBD1,TRBV7-9,TGTGCCAGCAGCCCCTCGACAGGGAACTCACCCCTCCACTTT,CASSPSTGNSPLHF